Below, 25 T cell receptor beta chains from the same sample are listed, as sequenced in a study of T cells in Graves' hyperthyroidism and ophthalmopathy. RNA transcripts yielded amplified TCR beta CDR3 regions. With the HTBI primer set, the TCR CDR3 went through a first round of RT-PCR. MiXCR, run by TCRdb on the multiplex PCR reads, gives a single entry per CDR3 protein. The top ten clones hold 15% to 20% of a sample with around 620,000 distinct CDR3 sequences, about 45% of them seen once. The sequenced material came from peripheral blood or thyroid tissue (not recorded which). The receptors stem from an adult woman with Graves' disease, either hyperthyroidism or ophthalmopathy (not recorded which).

Worth noting for this clonotype: This clone may be a read error of a much larger clone one base away. The chain recombines TRBV2 with TRBJ2-5, with 8 bases that match TRBD1. Trimming cost V 2 bases and J 5 bases; bases outside gene matches: 4. The CDR3 is made up of 14 amino acids. The germline V gene encodes CDR1 SNHLY and CDR2 FYNNEI. In nucleotides, the CDR3 is TGTGCCAGCAGTGAACAGGGGGCCTTGGAGACCCAGTACTTC. Its translation is CASSEQGALETQYF.

This clonotype has ten or more counts. The CDR3 coding sequence is TGTGCCAGCAGCCTATGGGCGCGGGTGGGCGAGCAGTACTTC. Translation: CASSLWARVGEQYF. V gene TRBV6-5 combines with J gene TRBJ2-7; D is possibly TRBD2 (5 bases). Germline CDR1 reads MNHEY; CDR2 reads SVGAGI. Trimming shortened V by 6 bases and J by 6 bases, and 18 bases separated the two germline ends. There are 14 residues in the CDR3.

This chain connects TRBV29-1 to TRBJ1-4; weak D call: TRBD1 (6 bases). There are 14 residues in the CDR3. CDR1 SQVTM and CDR2 ANQGSEA come from the germline V gene. The V end lost 6 bases, the J end lost 0 bases, and 11 bases lay between the germline ends. The CDR3 here is CSVAWTATNEKLFF. The CDR3 DNA follows: TGCAGCGTGGCCTGGACAGCAACTAATGAAAAACTGTTTTTT.

The chain combines TRBV6-1 with TRBJ2-7; 9 bases align to TRBD1. The J segment lost 1 base and the V segment lost 4 bases, leaving 17 bases of the junction unmatched. Germline CDR1 MNHNS, CDR2 SASEGT. CDR3 size: 19 residues. The CDR3 sequence is CASSGGLRRVGTGSYEQYF. As DNA, the CDR3 is TGTGCCAGCAGTGGAGGGCTACGGCGGGTAGGGACAGGGTCCTACGAGCAGTACTTC.

The rearrangement uses TRBV14 and TRBJ1-2; no reliable D call. Per the germline V gene, CDR1 is SGHDN and CDR2 is FVKESK. The CDR3 has 14 amino acids. V was trimmed by 2 bases and J by 7 bases, leaving 14 bases between them. CDR3 in amino acids: CASSQIEGLGGYTF. CDR3 bases: TGTGCCAGCAGCCAAATTGAGGGATTGGGTGGCTACACCTTC.

This rearrangement joins TRBV7-2 to TRBJ2-7, with D unresolved. Trimming removed 5 bases at V and 5 bases at J, with 4 bases between. The germline gives CDR1 SGHTA, CDR2 FQGNSA. CDR3 size: 10 residues. The CDR3 DNA follows: TGTGCCAGCAGCGGGGACGAGCAGTACTTC. Its protein is CASSGDEQYF. The full variable domain, in which reference TRBV7-2 and TRBJ2-7 provide the parts outside the CDR3, is GAGVSQSPSNKVTEKGKDVELRCDPISGHTALYWYRQSLGQGLEFLIYFQGNSAPDKSGLPSDRFSAERTGGSVSTLTIQRTQQEDSAVYLCASSGDEQYFGPGTRLTVT.

This clonotype was recorded at least ten times. DNA for the CDR3: TGTGCCAGCAGGGCTGGAGAGAACTATGGCTACACCTTC. As protein: CASRAGENYGYTF. The chain is built from TRBV28 and TRBJ1-2, with D hard to call. V shed 6 bases and J shed 2 bases, with 10 bases lying between them. Per germline, CDR1 MDHEN and CDR2 SYDVKM. This CDR3 is 13 amino acids long.

The J gene is TRBJ1-5, the V gene TRBV10-3, with a tentative D call TRBD1 (5 bases). Germline CDR1 reads ENHRY; CDR2 reads SYGVKD. V lost 7 bases, J lost 2 bases, and 18 bases lay in between. The CDR3 totals 16 residues. The CDR3 DNA reads as TGTGCCATCAAATCGGACACCCTCGGCGGCAATCAGCCCCAGCATTTT. Its protein product is CAIKSDTLGGNQPQHF.

In its sample, this clonotype was seen many times. The chain has TRBV5-4 and TRBJ1-2, with unresolved D. The V end was cut by 2 bases, the J end by 1 base, with 9 bases between. Germline V gene lookup returns CDR1 SGHNT and CDR2 YYREEE (reference sequence). CDR3 length: 14 amino acids. CDR3: CASSFGWNNYGYTF. The CDR3 region has the DNA TGTGCCAGCAGCTTCGGTTGGAATAACTATGGCTACACCTTC.

In its sample, this clonotype was seen many times. The chain carries TRBV2 and TRBJ1-5; possibly TRBD1 for D (6 bases). The germline CDR1 and CDR2 sequences are SNHLY and FYNNEI. V lost 7 bases and J 1 base, leaving 11 bases between the germline ends. The CDR3 sequence is 14 residues long. CDR3 DNA sequence: TGTGCCAGCACTCAGGGGAGCAGCAATCAGCCCCAGCATTTT. Amino acid sequence: CASTQGSSNQPQHF.

In its sample, this clonotype was seen a few times. The chain couples TRBV7-8 to TRBJ2-5; 7 nucleotides match TRBD2. The J call may not be correct, given that the DNA end is closer to TRBJ2-1. The CDR3 spans 15 residues. In germline, CDR1 is SGHVS, CDR2 FQNEAQ. CDR3 DNA sequence: TGTGCCAGCAGCCGGCTCGGGCGGGAGTATGATGAGCAGTTCTTC. Residues: CASSRLGREYDEQFF.

About this clonotype itself: Germline and junction disagree at one end, which may indicate a read error. The chain carries TRBV7-2 and TRBJ1-2, with 7 bases lining up with TRBD1. Per the germline V gene, CDR1 is SGHTA and CDR2 is FQGNSA. This CDR3 has 13 residues. The DNA of the CDR3 is TGTGCCAGCAGCTTAGAGGGGGCGCGTGGCCACACCTTC. This sequence encodes CASSLEGARGHTF.

This chain links TRBV5-1 with TRBJ2-3, with 9 bases lining up with TRBD1. Germline lookup yields CDR1 SGHRS and CDR2 YFSETQ. J was trimmed by 4 bases and V by 0 bases; bases with no gene match: 6. The CDR3 covers 16 residues. The CDR3 here is CASSLEGQGFPDTQYF. The CDR3 bases are TGCGCCAGCAGCTTGGAGGGACAGGGATTTCCAGATACGCAGTATTTT.

This clonotype was seen ten or more times. The chain has TRBV20-1 and TRBJ1-1, with D tentatively TRBD1 (5 bases). The CDR3 is 13 amino acids. The V end lost 2 bases, the J end lost 4 bases, and 11 bases lay between the germline ends. Germline V CDR1 and CDR2: DFQATT, SNEGSKA (reference sequence). In DNA, the CDR3 is TGCAGTGCTAGACAGGGAAGCAGCACTGAAGCTTTCTTT. Protein sequence: CSARQGSSTEAFF.

This clonotype has at least ten counts. The chain joins TRBV6-1 to TRBJ1-5; D unclear. V lost 1 base to trimming and J lost 7 bases, with 11 bases between them. This CDR3 has 14 residues. From germline, CDR1 is MNHNS and CDR2 SASEGT. CDR3 in amino acids: CASSEGSSGQPQHF. CDR3 sequence (DNA): TGTGCCAGCAGTGAAGGATCTAGCGGGCAGCCCCAGCATTTT.

This clonotype showed up many times. V and J are TRBV20-1 and TRBJ2-7; 13 nucleotides match TRBD2. CDR1 and CDR2 from the germline V gene are DFQATT and SNEGSKA (reference sequence). This CDR3 is built from 15 residues. V dropped 3 bases and J dropped 6; count of bases not matched to a gene: 8. Here the CDR3 reads CSARGTSGDISEQYF. The CDR3 nucleotides are TGCAGTGCTAGGGGGACTAGCGGGGATATAAGCGAGCAGTACTTC.

The chain employs TRBV5-6 and TRBJ1-2; D gene ambiguous. Trimming removed 4 bases at V and 8 bases at J, with 6 bases between. In germline, CDR1 is SGHDT, CDR2 YYEEEE. CDR3 size: 10 residues. The CDR3 loop reads CASSGVGYTF. The CDR3 DNA is TGTGCCAGCAGCGGAGTCGGCTACACCTTC.

A note on this clonotype: A read error may be the cause here, since a much bigger clone is one base away. The genes are TRBV5-1 and TRBJ2-5; D remains unclear. CDR3 size: 15 residues. V lost 0 bases, J lost 1 base, and 10 bases lay in between. Germline-derived CDR1 and CDR2 are SGHRS and YFSETQ. The CDR3 here is CASSLVGQSQETQYF. The CDR3 nucleotides read TGCGCCAGCAGCTTGGTAGGGCAGAGCCAAGAGACCCAGTACTTC.

This clonotype came up many times. The chain is built from TRBV10-3 and TRBJ2-7; D is possibly TRBD1 (6 bases). V gave up 11 bases and J gave up 3 bases, with 20 bases separating them. The CDR3 runs 14 residues. The germline CDR1 and CDR2 sequences are ENHRY and SYGVKD. The CDR3 DNA follows: TGTGCCGCAGGAGGTCCGGGACAAAACTACGAGCAGTACTTC. Encoded protein: CAAGGPGQNYEQYF.

This clonotype came up a few times. This chain joins TRBV19 and TRBJ1-5, with 8 bases identical to TRBD1. The CDR3 loop spans 14 amino acids. CDR1 is LNHDA and CDR2 is SQIVND in the germline V gene (reference sequence). Losses at the gene ends were 5 bases for V and 7 bases for J; bases not matched to a gene: 7. Here the CDR3 DNA reads TGTGCCAGTAGTCCGGGACAGGTTAACCAGCCCCAGCATTTT. The encoded protein is CASSPGQVNQPQHF.

At least ten counts were recorded for this clonotype. This sequence joins TRBV20-1 and TRBJ2-7, with D hard to call. The CDR3 is 14 amino acids. Trimming took off 5 bases at V and 3 bases at J, with 17 bases between the two ends. Germline values: CDR1 DFQATT, CDR2 SNEGSKA (reference sequence). For the CDR3, the DNA is TGCAGTGCTGGCGACTCTAACGTAAACTACGAGCAGTACTTC. This translates into CSAGDSNVNYEQYF.

V is TRBV25-1 and J is TRBJ1-1, with 7 nucleotides matching TRBD1. The CDR3 is 12 residues long. Germline V gene sequence: CDR1 MGHDK, CDR2 SYGVNS. CDR3 amino acids: CAPGQQNTEAFF. The CDR3 nucleotides read TGTGCTCCGGGACAGCAGAACACTGAAGCTTTCTTT.

V usage is TRBV20-1 and J usage is TRBJ2-6; no firm D call. Between the trimmed V and J ends, which lost 2 bases and 7 bases, there was a span of 12 bases. The CDR3 loop spans 14 amino acids. CDR1 is DFQATT and CDR2 is SNEGSKA in the germline V gene (reference sequence). The CDR3 sequence is CSARNGVGANVLTF. The CDR3 nucleotides read TGCAGTGCTAGAAATGGGGTTGGAGCCAACGTCCTGACTTTC.

A note on this clonotype: With a much larger clone just one base away, this may be a read error. V usage is TRBV10-3 and J usage is TRBJ2-7; 8 nucleotides agree with TRBD1. V trimming: 7 bases; J trimming: 1 base; junction bases outside the gene matches: 6. The germline V gene encodes CDR1 ENHRY and CDR2 SYGVKD. The CDR3 covers 14 residues. As DNA, the CDR3 is TGTGCCATCAAACGGACAGGGAGGTCCTACGAGCAGTACTTC. The encoded protein is CAIKRTGRSYEQYF.

The J gene is TRBJ2-6, the V gene TRBV2; no definite D call. V was trimmed by 2 bases and J by 4 bases, leaving 3 bases between them. Germline V CDR1 and CDR2: SNHLY, FYNNEI. The CDR3 consists of 13 residues. This CDR3 reads CASSEQGANVLTF. The CDR3 region has the DNA TGTGCCAGCAGTGAACAAGGGGCCAACGTCCTGACTTTC.